This T cell receptor (beta chain) was profiled in a study of OX40 agonist ivuxolimab in advanced cancers. Study information: The drug used for patients, ivuxolimab, was an agonistic anti-OX40 (CD134) antibody. Whole-study results and caveats: Expanded clones belonging to CD8+ T cells outnumbered, on average, those of CD4+.

Comment on this clone: Its antigen is not known.

V lost 3 bases and J lost 6, with 18 bases in between. In germline, CDR1 is SGHRS, CDR2 YFSETQ. This CDR3 is 15 amino acids long. This table comes from immunoSEQ multiplex PCR, and its TCRdb copy is limited to in-frame clones, with some not included. This table has about 64,000 clones, roughly four fifths appearing once. This TCR was recovered from an adult with an advanced solid tumor such as melanoma, head and neck, liver or kidney cancer. The sample here was CD4+ or CD8+ T cells sorted from blood, taken in a trial of the OX40 agonist ivuxolimab. V gene TRBV5-1 combines with J gene TRBJ1-1; D perhaps matches TRBD1 (6 bases). In DNA form, the CDR3 reads TGCGCCAGCAGCTATAACTCGAGGGGGTACGCTGAAGCTTTCTTT. This sequence encodes CASSYNSRGYAEAFF.